This T cell receptor (beta chain) was sequenced in a study of blood T cell repertoires in COVID-19. As for the study in general: Italy, Spain and the United States were the sources of the convalescent and acute COVID-19 samples. In each case, the material was cDNA or gDNA derived from T cells, B-cell-depleted T cells, or PBMCs.

Original processing methods: Counts of nucleated cells, estimated from reference gene primer amplification, were obtained. Here immunoSEQ multiplex PCR was the method, and the copy in TCRdb shows in-frame clones only, minus some. The V and J calls and clone size were taken over from that table, and D and trimming were inferred from the DNA. The sample carries around 130,000 clones, more than 80% recorded once. The length of the CDR3 is 16 residues. The junction had 7 bases not matched to a gene; V was cut back by 4 bases and J by 3 bases. Germline V gene data show CDR1 as ENHRY and CDR2 as SYGVKD. The source of this sequence is a man in his sixties or seventies with active or convalescent COVID-19. Sequenced: peripheral blood. The chain combines TRBV10-3 with TRBJ1-2, with 11 bases aligning to TRBD1. The CDR3 bases are TGTGCCATCAGTGCCCCCGGACAGGGGGCAGACTATGGCTACACCTTC. Amino acid sequence: CAISAPGQGADYGYTF.